Presented here are 30 T cell receptor beta chains from one specimen sequenced in a study of blood T cell repertoires in COVID-19. TCRdb's table, derived via immunoSEQ multiplex PCR, lists solely in-frame clones and lacks some. Of about 160,000 clones listed, roughly 80% are singletons. The sequenced sample was peripheral blood. These receptors came from a man aged 55 to 70 with acute or convalescent COVID-19.

J is TRBJ2-7 and V is TRBV12-3 or TRBV12-4; 8 bases are shared with TRBD1. V shed 2 bases and J 7 bases; nucleotides not matched to a gene: 1. There are 12 residues in the CDR3. The CDR3 spells CASSLNRGEQYF. The CDR3 DNA reads TGTGCCAGCAGTTTAAACAGGGGGGAGCAGTACTTC.

This clone was recorded once. The chain is built from TRBV9 and TRBJ2-2, with 7 bases fitting TRBD1. Germline CDR1 is SGDLS and CDR2 is YYNGEE. V was pared by 3 bases and J by 5 bases, with 4 bases of the junction left unmatched. The CDR3 has 14 amino acids. The CDR3 sequence is CASSALQGTGELFF. The DNA for the CDR3 is TGTGCCAGCAGCGCCCTACAGGGGACCGGGGAGCTGTTTTTT.

This clone has only one observation. This same CDR3 is encoded by further DNA sequences in the sample. The CDR3 sequence is CASSIGQGGEQYF. CDR3 nucleotides: TGTGCCAGTAGTATAGGGCAGGGCGGCGAGCAGTACTTC. J is TRBJ2-7 and V is TRBV19; TRBD1 is a possible D gene (5 bases). Germline CDR1 is LNHDA and CDR2 is SQIVND (reference sequence). Trimming took off 1 base at V and 6 bases at J, with 10 bases between the two ends. The CDR3 is 13 amino acids.

The chain has TRBV2 and TRBJ2-7; no clear D. This CDR3 spans 13 amino acids. V lost 3 bases and J lost 0, with 6 bases in between. Germline V gene data show CDR1 as SNHLY and CDR2 as FYNNEI. This CDR3 is CASSEGHSYEQYF. The CDR3 DNA sequence: TGTGCCAGCAGTGAGGGCCACTCCTACGAGCAGTACTTC.

This chain links TRBV30 with TRBJ1-1; D perhaps matches TRBD1 (6 bases). The CDR3 consists of 16 residues. Trimming stripped 3 bases from V and 7 bases from J, with 24 bases between. Per the germline V gene, CDR1 is GTSNPN and CDR2 is SVGIG (reference sequence). The CDR3 DNA sequence: TGTGCCTGGAGCGCGACGTCGACAGGCCCGAATCTTGAAGCTTTCTTT. Its protein is CAWSATSTGPNLEAFF.

This clone was observed a single time. V usage is TRBV7-7 and J usage is TRBJ2-5; 10 bases align to TRBD2. In germline, CDR1 is SSHAT, CDR2 FNYEAQ (reference sequence). V shed 3 bases, J shed 4 bases, and the junction held 8 bases outside the gene matches. This CDR3 contains 16 residues. The CDR3: CASSLYSSGGVETQYF. The DNA for the CDR3 is TGTGCCAGCAGCTTGTACTCTAGCGGGGGTGTAGAGACCCAGTACTTC. Based on the CDR3 plus reference TRBV7-7 and TRBJ2-5, the full variable domain is GAGVSQSPRYKVTKRGQDVTLRCDPISSHATLYWYQQALGQGPEFLTYFNYEAQPDKSGLPSDRFSAERPEGSISTLTIQRTEQRDSAMYRCASSLYSSGGVETQYFGPGTRLLVL.

The V and J genes are TRBV10-3 and TRBJ1-2; D is undetermined. Germline CDR1 ENHRY, CDR2 SYGVKD. The CDR3 is 15 residues long. Trimming left V 0 bases short and J 0 bases short, with 8 bases between. The CDR3 sequence: CAISESGNPNYGYTF. In DNA form, the CDR3 reads TGTGCCATCAGTGAGTCCGGTAATCCTAACTATGGCTACACCTTC.

In this sample, this clone turned up a few times. The chain couples TRBV7-3 to TRBJ2-7, with D possibly TRBD2 on 6 matching bases. The V end lost 5 bases, the J end lost 1 base, and 15 bases lay between the germline ends. The CDR3 extends over 15 amino acids. Per the germline V gene, CDR1 is SGHTA and CDR2 is FQGTGA. In DNA form, the CDR3 reads TGTGCCAGCAGCCCCGGACTGGGAGGATCCTACGAGCAGTACTTC. It translates to CASSPGLGGSYEQYF.

The chain recombines TRBV7-9 with TRBJ2-7; D remains ambiguous. The germline V and J ends were trimmed by 1 base and 3 bases, with 10 bases remaining between them. Germline V gene sequence: CDR1 SEHNR, CDR2 FQNEAQ (reference sequence). This CDR3 region has 14 residues. CDR3 coding DNA: TGTGCCAGCAGCTTAGTAGGAGAAATCTACGAGCAGTACTTC. It specifies CASSLVGEIYEQYF.

The chain couples TRBV19 to TRBJ1-2, with TRBD1 as a possible D gene (5 bases). Per the germline V gene, CDR1 is LNHDA and CDR2 is SQIVND (reference sequence). V dropped 3 bases and J dropped 4 bases, with 9 bases sitting between them. This CDR3 has 13 residues. The CDR3 is CASSMRGSYGYTF. In DNA form, the CDR3 reads TGTGCCAGTAGTATGCGGGGGAGCTATGGCTACACCTTC.

The chain links TRBV14 to TRBJ2-5, with 7 bases matching TRBD1. CDR1 SGHDN and CDR2 FVKESK come from the germline V gene. Trimming cost V 3 bases and J 7 bases; bases outside gene matches: 5. This CDR3 spans 13 amino acids. The CDR3 here is CASSQDRFGTQYF. The CDR3 nucleotides are TGTGCCAGCAGCCAGGACAGGTTCGGGACCCAGTACTTC.

The chain carries TRBV10-3 and TRBJ2-7; 10 bases are a match to TRBD1. This CDR3 has 14 residues. V was clipped by 5 bases and J by 2 bases; unmatched bases: 3. Germline values: CDR1 ENHRY, CDR2 SYGVKD. This chain's CDR3 is CAISTGTGAYEQYF. In nucleotides, the CDR3 is TGTGCCATCAGTACCGGGACAGGGGCCTACGAGCAGTACTTC.

The genes are TRBV7-9 and TRBJ2-7; 9 nucleotides agree with TRBD1. The V gene's germline CDR1 is SEHNR and CDR2 FQNEAQ (reference sequence). V gave up 2 bases and J gave up 3 bases; unmatched junction bases: 2. This CDR3 has 14 residues. The CDR3: CASSLKGQGYEQYF. In nucleotides, the CDR3 is TGTGCCAGCAGCTTAAAGGGACAGGGCTACGAGCAGTACTTC.

This clone was seen a single time. This chain connects TRBV29-1 to TRBJ2-5, with a tentative D call TRBD2 (6 bases). The V and J ends lost 7 bases and 1 base respectively, with 10 bases between them. The CDR3 sequence is 12 residues long. Germline V gene lookup returns CDR1 SQVTM and CDR2 ANQGSEA. CDR3 bases: TGCAGCGGAAGGAGGGGCCAAGAGACCCAGTACTTC. Its protein product is CSGRRGQETQYF.

The rearrangement links TRBV7-9 to TRBJ2-2; 8 bases map to TRBD1. The CDR3 runs to 17 residues. The germline gives CDR1 SEHNR, CDR2 FQNEAQ (reference sequence). J was trimmed by 4 bases and V by 2 bases; bases with no gene match: 9. The CDR3 region is CASSLPTWTGPTGELFF. Here the CDR3 DNA reads TGTGCCAGCAGCTTACCTACGTGGACAGGGCCCACCGGGGAGCTGTTTTTT.

The V call is TRBV3-1 (or the pseudogene TRBV3-2), the J call TRBJ1-2; tentative D call: TRBD1 (6 bases). CDR1 and CDR2 (germline): LGHDT, YNNKEL (reference sequence). The V gene lost 0 bases and the J gene lost 4 bases, with 15 bases spanning the gap. The CDR3 is 16 amino acids. CDR3: CASSQDIRGFSYGYTF. The CDR3 DNA follows: TGTGCCAGCAGCCAAGATATAAGGGGGTTCAGCTATGGCTACACCTTC.

The gene calls are TRBV7-2 and TRBJ2-7, with D perhaps TRBD2 (6 bases). CDR1 and CDR2 from the germline V gene are SGHTA and FQGNSA. This CDR3 spans 14 amino acids. Trimming pared 3 bases from V and 3 bases from J, leaving 12 bases between. The CDR3 here is CASSFGGLGYEQYF. DNA of the CDR3: TGTGCCAGCAGCTTTGGGGGACTTGGCTACGAGCAGTACTTC.

This clone was counted only a few times. V is TRBV29-1 and J is TRBJ1-1, with D perhaps TRBD1 (6 bases). V was trimmed by 6 bases and J by 4 bases, leaving 12 bases between them. In germline, CDR1 is SQVTM, CDR2 ANQGSEA. The CDR3 is 12 amino acids. CDR3 residues: CSVGGQGTEAFF. The CDR3 nucleotides are TGCAGCGTGGGGGGGCAGGGCACTGAAGCTTTCTTT.

V is TRBV6-6 and J is TRBJ1-6; no firm D call. Germline lookup yields CDR1 MNHNY and CDR2 SVGAGI (reference sequence). The ends were cut back, 6 bases at V and 0 bases at J, with 6 bases in the middle. The CDR3 totals 14 residues. This CDR3 is CASSESSYNSPLHF. In DNA, the CDR3 is TGTGCCAGCAGCGAGAGCTCCTATAATTCACCCCTCCACTTT.

In nucleotides, the CDR3 is TGTGCCAGTAGTAGCCACAACCTCAGGGGGGACACTGAAGCTTTCTTT. Encoded protein: CASSSHNLRGDTEAFF. The chain uses TRBV19 and TRBJ1-1; 7 bases fit TRBD1. V trimming: 4 bases; J trimming: 3 bases; junction bases outside the gene matches: 11. The CDR3 loop spans 16 amino acids. Germline CDR1 is LNHDA and CDR2 is SQIVND (reference sequence).

This clone was counted a single time. The V and J genes are TRBV7-2 and TRBJ2-7; D is undetermined. Germline CDR1 SGHTA, CDR2 FQGNSA. The ends were cut back, 6 bases at V and 7 bases at J, with 10 bases in the middle. There are 11 residues in the CDR3. This chain's CDR3 is CASSIFLEQYF. The CDR3 DNA sequence: TGTGCCAGCAGTATCTTTTTGGAGCAGTACTTC. Full variable domain (remainder filled in from reference TRBV7-2 and TRBJ2-7): GAGVSQSPSNKVTEKGKDVELRCDPISGHTALYWYRQSLGQGLEFLIYFQGNSAPDKSGLPSDRFSAERTGGSVSTLTIQRTQQEDSAVYLCASSIFLEQYFGPGTRLTVT.

This clone was picked up a small number of times. The V call is TRBV2, the J call TRBJ1-3, with 7 bases matching TRBD1. The V and J ends lost 6 bases and 0 bases, in that order; junction bases with no gene match: 5. The CDR3 has 15 amino acids. Looked up from germline, CDR1 is SNHLY and CDR2 is FYNNEI. The CDR3 nucleotides are TGTGCCAGCAGGTGGGACAGTGGCTCTGGAAACACCATATATTTT. Its protein is CASRWDSGSGNTIYF.

The CDR3 region is CARNQTGGQYYEQYF. The CDR3 nucleotides read TGTGCCAGGAACCAGACAGGGGGACAATACTACGAGCAGTACTTC. The gene calls are TRBV2 and TRBJ2-7; 9 nucleotides align to TRBD1. Germline lookup yields CDR1 SNHLY and CDR2 FYNNEI. The CDR3 is made up of 15 amino acids. Unmatched junction bases numbered 12, after V lost 9 bases and J lost 3 bases.

This chain links TRBV4-1 with TRBJ2-1; TRBD1 aligns across 7 bases. J gave up 2 bases and V 0 bases, and 7 bases lay outside the gene matches. Germline V gives CDR1 MGHRA, CDR2 YSYEKL. The CDR3 is made up of 17 amino acids. As DNA, the CDR3 is TGCGCCAGCAGCCAAGATAGGGACAGTTTAACCTACAATGAGCAGTTCTTC. Translation: CASSQDRDSLTYNEQFF.

This clone occurred many times. The chain is built from TRBV5-1 and TRBJ1-3; TRBD1 might be the D (6 bases). The germline CDR1 and CDR2 sequences are SGHRS and YFSETQ. V was clipped by 5 bases and J by 3 bases, with 18 bases between them. This CDR3 region has 16 residues. The CDR3 spells CASRAGRGVSGNTIYF. In DNA, the CDR3 is TGCGCCAGCAGAGCTGGCAGGGGAGTCAGTGGAAACACCATATATTTT.

This clone showed up just a few times. J is TRBJ1-6 and V is TRBV19, with D possibly being TRBD1 (5 bases). V dropped 6 bases and J dropped 10 bases, with 7 bases sitting between them. CDR3 length: 11 amino acids. Germline-derived CDR1 and CDR2 are LNHDA and SQIVND (reference sequence). DNA of the CDR3: TGTGCCAGTAGCGGGGGATCACCCCTCCACTTT. Protein product: CASSGGSPLHF.

V usage is TRBV3-1 (or the pseudogene TRBV3-2) and J usage is TRBJ1-1, with D perhaps TRBD1 (6 bases). Trimming pared 1 base from V and 11 bases from J, leaving 11 bases between. This CDR3 has 12 amino acids. Germline V CDR1 and CDR2: LGHDT, YNNKEL (reference sequence). CDR3 DNA sequence: TGTGCCAGCAGCCAAGGAACAGGGTACGCTTTCTTT. Translating it yields CASSQGTGYAFF.

This clone was seen only once. The genes are TRBV18 and TRBJ2-1; a weak D match, TRBD2 (5 bases). Germline assignment: CDR1 KGHSH and CDR2 LQKENI. V was cut by 4 bases and J by 9 bases, with 13 bases left in between. There are 13 residues in the CDR3. The CDR3 loop reads CASSQDSAREQFF. CDR3 DNA sequence: TGTGCCAGCTCACAGGACTCTGCGCGTGAGCAGTTCTTC.

CDR3 nucleotides: TGTGCCAGCAGCCCCAGGGGCCCCTACGAGCAGTACTTC. Its protein is CASSPRGPYEQYF. The chain carries TRBV2 and TRBJ2-7; TRBD1 might be the D (6 bases). V lost 6 bases, J lost 2 bases, and 11 bases lay in between. The germline gives CDR1 SNHLY, CDR2 FYNNEI. The CDR3 contains 13 residues.

This clone showed up just once. The CDR3 region is CASSQETGGGREQFF. In DNA form, the CDR3 reads TGTGCCAGCAGCCAAGAGACAGGGGGCGGAAGGGAGCAGTTCTTC. The chain couples TRBV3-1 (or the pseudogene TRBV3-2) to TRBJ2-1; TRBD1 matches at 10 bases. The length of the CDR3 is 15 residues. J gave up 10 bases and V 0 bases, and 6 bases lay outside the gene matches. Germline CDR1 is LGHDT and CDR2 is YNNKEL (reference sequence).